This T cell receptor (beta chain) came from a study of blood T cell repertoires in COVID-19. The CDR3 loop spans 16 amino acids. Germline values: CDR1 SGHRS, CDR2 YFSETQ. After removal of 0 bases from V and 9 bases from J, the junction contained 8 bases not matched to a gene. Clones were sequenced by immunoSEQ multiplex PCR, and TCRdb holds only the in-frame ones, with some missing. The sample contains some 150,000 clones, under 90% of which appear only once. The sequence was obtained from a man in his 60s with acute or convalescent COVID-19. What was sequenced was peripheral blood. The chain joins TRBV5-1 to TRBJ1-6; TRBD1 matches 8 bases. The CDR3 DNA sequence: TGCGCCAGCAGCTTGGGAGCACCGGGACAGGCTTCACCCCTCCACTTT. Residues: CASSLGAPGQASPLHF.